Listed below are T cell receptor beta chains from one sample, sequenced in a study of shared clonotypes between healthy human individuals. Clones were read by immunoSEQ multiplex PCR, and TCRdb kept only the in-frame ones, dropping some. The sample includes some 2 million clones, 90% to 95% of them seen just once. Sequenced input: naive CD4+ T cells sorted from blood. Receptors originate from a man between 18 and 35 years old in good health. The CDR3 runs from the conserved cysteine through the conserved F or W. The order of the fields is D gene, V gene, clone size, J gene, CDR3 DNA, CDR3 protein. A D gene is named only where the DNA matches it firmly. A clone size is listed for some rows: how often the clone was seen (once, few, many), or a class if it is expanded.

d_call: TRBD1; v_call: TRBV2; clone_size: NA; j_call: TRBJ2-2; cdr3_nt: TGTGCCAGCAGTGGGCTCAGGGGGCCGGTGTTTTTT; cdr3_aa: CASSGLRGPVFF
d_call: TRBD2; v_call: TRBV5-1; clone_size: NA; j_call: TRBJ2-3; cdr3_nt: TGCGCCAGCAGAGGCTCCGGGACTAGCGGAACAGATACGCAGTATTTT; cdr3_aa: CASRGSGTSGTDTQYF
d_call: NA; v_call: TRBV12-2; clone_size: NA; j_call: TRBJ2-7; cdr3_nt: TGTGCAAGTCGCTTAGATCGGGGACAGGGGGCTAGAGAGCAGTACTTC; cdr3_aa: CASRLDRGQGAREQYF
d_call: TRBD1; v_call: TRBV29-1; clone_size: NA; j_call: TRBJ1-2; cdr3_nt: TGCAGCGTTGAACTGGGACAGGGGTATGGCTACACCTTC; cdr3_aa: CSVELGQGYGYTF
d_call: NA; v_call: TRBV4-1; clone_size: NA; j_call: TRBJ2-2; cdr3_nt: TGCGCCAGCAGCCAACGGCAGGACCTCTATGGCAATACCGGGGAGCTGTTTTTT; cdr3_aa: CASSQRQDLYGNTGELFF
d_call: NA; v_call: TRBV5-1; clone_size: NA; j_call: TRBJ2-2; cdr3_nt: TGCGCCAGCAGCTCCCTAGCCGTGACAACAACCGGGGAGCTGTTTTTT; cdr3_aa: CASSSLAVTTTGELFF
d_call: NA; v_call: TRBV6-5; clone_size: NA; j_call: TRBJ2-6; cdr3_nt: TGTGCCAGCAGTTCGCTCGGGACCTTCAACGTCCTGACTTTC; cdr3_aa: CASSSLGTFNVLTF
d_call: NA; v_call: TRBV19; clone_size: once; j_call: TRBJ2-3; cdr3_nt: TGTGCCAGTAGTAGCAGGGGCACAGATACGCAGTATTTT; cdr3_aa: CASSSRGTDTQYF
d_call: TRBD2; v_call: TRBV28; clone_size: NA; j_call: TRBJ2-7; cdr3_nt: TGTGCCAGCAATGGGGGAGGGTTAGAGCAGTACTTC; cdr3_aa: CASNGGGLEQYF
d_call: NA; v_call: TRBV10-3; clone_size: NA; j_call: TRBJ1-1; cdr3_nt: TGTGCCAGCCAGGGAGGGAACACTGAAGCTTTCTTT; cdr3_aa: CASQGGNTEAFF
d_call: TRBD2; v_call: TRBV7-9; clone_size: NA; j_call: TRBJ2-5; cdr3_nt: TGTGCCAGCAGCTTAGCTCCTCCTGCGGGGGGTGAGACCCAGTACTTC; cdr3_aa: CASSLAPPAGGETQYF
d_call: NA; v_call: TRBV10-3; clone_size: NA; j_call: TRBJ1-3; cdr3_nt: TGTGCCATCAGTGAGCCAGGGGAACAAGGAAACACCATATATTTT; cdr3_aa: CAISEPGEQGNTIYF
d_call: TRBD1; v_call: TRBV28; clone_size: NA; j_call: TRBJ1-3; cdr3_nt: TGTGCCAGCAACCCAGACAGGGGGCTTAAAAACTCTGGAAACACCATATATTTT; cdr3_aa: CASNPDRGLKNSGNTIYF
d_call: TRBD1; v_call: TRBV6-6; clone_size: NA; j_call: TRBJ1-2; cdr3_nt: TGTGCCAGCACCAGGACAGGGGAATATGGCTACACCTTC; cdr3_aa: CASTRTGEYGYTF
d_call: NA; v_call: TRBV6-1; clone_size: NA; j_call: TRBJ2-7; cdr3_nt: TGTGCCAGCAGTGAAAAGGTCTTTCGTGACAGGTTCTCCTACGAGCAGTACTTC; cdr3_aa: CASSEKVFRDRFSYEQYF
d_call: TRBD1; v_call: TRBV10-3; clone_size: NA; j_call: TRBJ2-3; cdr3_nt: TGTGCCATCAGTGTCGGGACAGCTAGCACAGATACGCAGTATTTT; cdr3_aa: CAISVGTASTDTQYF
d_call: NA; v_call: TRBV19; clone_size: NA; j_call: TRBJ1-2; cdr3_nt: TGTGCCAGTAGTATAGATATCAGGAGCGGCTACACCTTC; cdr3_aa: CASSIDIRSGYTF
d_call: TRBD1; v_call: TRBV27; clone_size: NA; j_call: TRBJ1-2; cdr3_nt: TGTGCCAGCAGTTGGGGGGGACAGGGAGATGGCTACACCTTC; cdr3_aa: CASSWGGQGDGYTF
d_call: NA; v_call: TRBV2; clone_size: NA; j_call: TRBJ2-6; cdr3_nt: TGTGCCAGCAGTTGGGGATCCTCTGGGGCCAACGTCCTGACTTTC; cdr3_aa: CASSWGSSGANVLTF
d_call: TRBD1; v_call: TRBV5-6; clone_size: NA; j_call: TRBJ1-4; cdr3_nt: TGTGCCAGCAGCTTTAGATTCGGGACAGTGGGTAATGAAAAACTGTTTTTT; cdr3_aa: CASSFRFGTVGNEKLFF
d_call: NA; v_call: TRBV11-2; clone_size: NA; j_call: TRBJ1-4; cdr3_nt: TGTGCCAGCAGCCTGGGCCTTATCAATGAAAAACTGTTTTTT; cdr3_aa: CASSLGLINEKLFF
d_call: NA; v_call: TRBV9; clone_size: NA; j_call: TRBJ1-1; cdr3_nt: TGTGCCAGCAGCCCCGGGACAATGAACACTGAAGCTTTCTTT; cdr3_aa: CASSPGTMNTEAFF
d_call: NA; v_call: TRBV7-6; clone_size: NA; j_call: TRBJ2-6; cdr3_nt: TGTGCCAGCAGCTTAGCACGGACTCTCCGCTCTGGGGCCAACGTCCTGACTTTC; cdr3_aa: CASSLARTLRSGANVLTF
d_call: TRBD2; v_call: TRBV14; clone_size: NA; j_call: TRBJ2-1; cdr3_nt: TGTGCCAGCAGCCTAATAGCGGGAGGGCGGGATGAGCAGTTCTTC; cdr3_aa: CASSLIAGGRDEQFF
d_call: NA; v_call: TRBV7-6; clone_size: NA; j_call: TRBJ2-2; cdr3_nt: TGTGCCAGCAGCCCCATTGGCACCGGGGAGCTGTTTTTT; cdr3_aa: CASSPIGTGELFF
d_call: TRBD2; v_call: TRBV25-1; clone_size: few; j_call: TRBJ2-2; cdr3_nt: TGTGCCAGCAGCCCCATAGCGGGACCAAACACCGGGGAGCTGTTTTTT; cdr3_aa: CASSPIAGPNTGELFF
d_call: TRBD1; v_call: TRBV5-6; clone_size: NA; j_call: TRBJ1-4; cdr3_nt: TGTGCCAGCAGCCTTGACAGGGGGCTGACTAATGAAAAACTGTTTTTT; cdr3_aa: CASSLDRGLTNEKLFF
d_call: NA; v_call: TRBV11-2; clone_size: NA; j_call: TRBJ1-4; cdr3_nt: TGTGCCAGCAGCTCGGCCCGGACAGCGGCTGAAAAACTGTTTTTT; cdr3_aa: CASSSARTAAEKLFF
d_call: NA; v_call: TRBV6-5; clone_size: NA; j_call: TRBJ2-3; cdr3_nt: TGTGCCAGCCGCACGGACGGGACAGATACGCAGTATTTT; cdr3_aa: CASRTDGTDTQYF
d_call: NA; v_call: TRBV12-5; clone_size: NA; j_call: TRBJ2-3; cdr3_nt: TGTGCTAGTGGCAGAGAAAACACGCCGGGGGATACGCAGTATTTT; cdr3_aa: CASGRENTPGDTQYF
d_call: TRBD2; v_call: TRBV6-6; clone_size: NA; j_call: TRBJ2-4; cdr3_nt: TGTGCCAGCGGGAGGGATCTAGCCAAAAACATTCAGTACTTC; cdr3_aa: CASGRDLAKNIQYF
d_call: NA; v_call: TRBV5-1; clone_size: once; j_call: TRBJ2-7; cdr3_nt: TGCGCCAGCAGTGGACCCACTGGGGTCTACGAGCAGTACTTC; cdr3_aa: CASSGPTGVYEQYF
d_call: NA; v_call: TRBV7-2; clone_size: NA; j_call: TRBJ1-3; cdr3_nt: TGTGCCAGCAGCTTAATGGGGAGCGGAAACACCATATATTTT; cdr3_aa: CASSLMGSGNTIYF
d_call: NA; v_call: TRBV5-4; clone_size: NA; j_call: TRBJ2-3; cdr3_nt: TGTGCCAGCAGCTTGGGGGGGGATTTCCTCACAGATACGCAGTATTTT; cdr3_aa: CASSLGGDFLTDTQYF
d_call: TRBD1; v_call: TRBV6-5; clone_size: NA; j_call: TRBJ1-3; cdr3_nt: TGTGCCAGCAGTGGATCGACAGGGTCTGGAAACACCATATATTTT; cdr3_aa: CASSGSTGSGNTIYF
d_call: TRBD1; v_call: TRBV30; clone_size: NA; j_call: TRBJ2-2; cdr3_nt: TGTGCCTGGAGTGTTCGAGCAGGGGGCTCCGGGGAGCTGTTTTTT; cdr3_aa: CAWSVRAGGSGELFF
d_call: NA; v_call: TRBV19; clone_size: NA; j_call: TRBJ1-1; cdr3_nt: TGTGCCAGTAATGACCGACTGAATGGAGCTTTCTTT; cdr3_aa: CASNDRLNGAFF
d_call: NA; v_call: TRBV18; clone_size: once; j_call: TRBJ2-1; cdr3_nt: TGTGCCAGCTCACTAGGGGGGCTAGCTCGAGACAATGAGCAGTTCTTC; cdr3_aa: CASSLGGLARDNEQFF
d_call: NA; v_call: TRBV6-6; clone_size: NA; j_call: TRBJ1-4; cdr3_nt: TGTGCCAGCAGTTATACAGGGACGAATGAAAAACTGTTTTTT; cdr3_aa: CASSYTGTNEKLFF
d_call: NA; v_call: TRBV7-6; clone_size: NA; j_call: TRBJ2-2; cdr3_nt: TGTGCCAGCAGCTTGACAGCGAACACCGGGGAGCTGTTTTTT; cdr3_aa: CASSLTANTGELFF
d_call: TRBD1; v_call: TRBV28; clone_size: NA; j_call: TRBJ2-7; cdr3_nt: TGTGCCAGCAGTCTCGGGACAGGCCTCTACGAGCAGTACTTC; cdr3_aa: CASSLGTGLYEQYF
d_call: TRBD1; v_call: TRBV28; clone_size: once; j_call: TRBJ1-4; cdr3_nt: TGTGCCAGCAGTTACCAGACAGGGGGTAATGAAAAACTGTTTTTT; cdr3_aa: CASSYQTGGNEKLFF
d_call: NA; v_call: TRBV18; clone_size: NA; j_call: TRBJ1-2; cdr3_nt: TGTGCCAGCTCACCCGACAATAACTATGGCTACACCTTC; cdr3_aa: CASSPDNNYGYTF
d_call: NA; v_call: TRBV2; clone_size: NA; j_call: TRBJ2-2; cdr3_nt: TGTGCCAGCACGGGGAGAGGGACCGGGGAGCTGTTTTTT; cdr3_aa: CASTGRGTGELFF
d_call: NA; v_call: TRBV28; clone_size: NA; j_call: TRBJ2-6; cdr3_nt: TGTGCCAGCAGTTTCGTGCAGGGACCCTCTGGGGCCAACGTCCTGACTTTC; cdr3_aa: CASSFVQGPSGANVLTF